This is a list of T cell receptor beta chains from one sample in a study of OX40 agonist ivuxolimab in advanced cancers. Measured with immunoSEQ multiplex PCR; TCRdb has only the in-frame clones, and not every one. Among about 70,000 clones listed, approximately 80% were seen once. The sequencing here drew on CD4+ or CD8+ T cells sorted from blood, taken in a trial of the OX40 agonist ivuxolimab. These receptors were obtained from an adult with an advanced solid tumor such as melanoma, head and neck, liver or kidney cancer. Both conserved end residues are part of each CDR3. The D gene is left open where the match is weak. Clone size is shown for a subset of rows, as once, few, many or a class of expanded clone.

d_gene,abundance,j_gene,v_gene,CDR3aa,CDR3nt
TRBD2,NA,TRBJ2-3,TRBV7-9,CASSLATSGTDTQYF,TGTGCCAGCAGCTTAGCGACTAGCGGCACAGATACGCAGTATTTT
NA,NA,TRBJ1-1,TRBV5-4,CASRVGQLTEAFF,TGTGCCAGCAGGGTTGGACAGCTCACTGAAGCTTTCTTT
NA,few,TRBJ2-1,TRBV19,CASSIGAVDNEQFF,TGTGCCAGTAGTATAGGGGCAGTGGACAATGAGCAGTTCTTC
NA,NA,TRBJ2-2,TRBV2,CASSVVWGTGELFF,TGTGCCAGCAGCGTAGTGTGGGGCACCGGGGAGCTGTTTTTT
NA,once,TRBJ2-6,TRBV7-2,CASSLRGGAGISGANVLTF,TGTGCCAGCAGCTTACGAGGGGGAGCGGGGATCTCTGGGGCCAACGTCCTGACTTTC
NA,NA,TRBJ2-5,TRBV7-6,CASSRQETQYF,TGTGCCAGCAGCCGCCAAGAGACCCAGTACTTC
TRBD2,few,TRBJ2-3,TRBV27,CASSPPSGGEDTQYF,TGTGCCAGCAGTCCTCCTAGCGGGGGGGAGGATACGCAGTATTTT
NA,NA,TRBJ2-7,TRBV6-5,CASTPTGRSSYEQYF,TGTGCCAGCACCCCGACGGGTCGAAGCTCCTACGAGCAGTACTTC
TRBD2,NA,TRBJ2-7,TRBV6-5,CASTQRGSLSYEQYF,TGTGCCAGCACCCAGCGGGGGAGCCTCTCCTACGAGCAGTACTTC
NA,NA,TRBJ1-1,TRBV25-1,CASSDLLLNTEAFF,TGTGCCAGCAGTGATTTACTTTTGAACACTGAAGCTTTCTTT
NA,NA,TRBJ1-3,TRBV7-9,CASNHREWQDKTGNTIYF,TGTGCCAGCAACCACCGTGAATGGCAGGATAAGACTGGAAACACCATATATTTT
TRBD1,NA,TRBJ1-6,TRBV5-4,CASSLGATGIESPLHF,TGTGCCAGCAGCTTGGGGGCGACAGGGATAGAATCACCCCTCCACTTT
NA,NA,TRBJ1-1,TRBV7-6,CASSSSPPGKPEAFF,TGTGCCAGCAGCTCATCCCCCCCCGGCAAGCCTGAAGCTTTCTTT